This TCR beta chain was identified in a study of cytomegalovirus exposure and HLA in healthy donors. Remarks on this clone: Its target is unknown.

Overall study findings and caveats: The number of N-insertions in an Asian-associated ancestry cluster was reportedly below the approximately 700-donor mean in a later analysis.

The PCR was carried out with 60 Vbeta primers and 13 Jbeta primers. Only in-frame clones appear in the TCRdb table, and some are missing; sequencing was by immunoSEQ multiplex PCR. This repertoire shows 110,000 to 150,000 clones, around 75% found once; its top ten account for 3.5% to 5%. This clonotype originated in a man aged 60-69 years in good health and CMV-seronegative. The sample consisted of PBMCs.

The CDR3 DNA reads TGTGCCAGCAGCATACAGGGGGAGAAAGACACTGAAGCTTTCTTT. Amino acid sequence: CASSIQGEKDTEAFF. The rearrangement uses TRBV11-1 and TRBJ1-1; 8 bases are a match to TRBD1. Germline CDR1 and CDR2: SGHAT and FQDESV (reference sequence). J lost 3 bases, V lost 5 bases, and 8 bases had no gene match. CDR3 length: 15 residues.